The next 16 T cell receptor beta chains were all read from a single sample in a study of blood T cell repertoires in COVID-19. The method was immunoSEQ multiplex PCR; TCRdb's version includes in-frame clones alone and lacks a portion of them. The table has 85,000 to 110,000 clones, 84% seen once. The sequenced sample was peripheral blood. The receptors were gathered from a human donor in a cohort sampled during active or convalescent COVID-19.

This rearrangement joins TRBV5-4 to TRBJ1-6, with D maybe TRBD1 (6 bases). Trimming stripped 4 bases from V and 2 bases from J, with 10 bases between. Per germline, CDR1 SGHNT and CDR2 YYREEE (reference sequence). This CDR3 comprises 15 residues. This chain's CDR3 is CASSVDSTYNSPLHF. CDR3 coding DNA: TGTGCCAGCAGCGTGGACAGCACCTATAATTCACCCCTCCACTTT. Complete variable domain (other parts from reference TRBV5-4 and TRBJ1-6): ETGVTQSPTHLIKTRGQQVTLRCSSQSGHNTVSWYQQALGQGPQFIFQYYREEENGRGNFPPRFSGLQFPNYSSELNVNALELDDSALYLCASSVDSTYNSPLHFGNGTRLTVT.

The chain carries TRBV7-2 and TRBJ1-5, with D possibly matching TRBD1 (5 bases). Trimming left V 5 bases short and J 8 bases short, with 16 bases between. CDR1 and CDR2 from the germline V gene are SGHTA and FQGNSA. The CDR3 sequence is 14 residues long. The CDR3 DNA sequence: TGTGCCAGCAGCCGCGGGGGGACTTTAGAGCCCCAGCATTTT. This codes for CASSRGGTLEPQHF.

CDR3 in amino acids: CAWSDSTGFEQFF. The CDR3 nucleotides read TGTGCCTGGAGCGACTCCACAGGGTTTGAGCAGTTCTTC. This chain connects TRBV30 to TRBJ2-1; tentative D call: TRBD1 (6 bases). Between the trimmed V and J ends, which lost 3 bases and 9 bases, there was a span of 15 bases. Per germline, CDR1 GTSNPN and CDR2 SVGIG (reference sequence). The CDR3 spans 13 residues. The complete variable domain, with remaining parts taken from reference TRBV30 and TRBJ2-1, reads SQTIHQWPATLVQPVGSPLSLECTVEGTSNPNLYWYRQAAGRGLQLLFYSVGIGQISSEVPQNLSASRPQDRQFILSSKKLLLSDSGFYLCAWSDSTGFEQFFGPGTRLTVL.

The chain links TRBV11-3 to TRBJ2-7, with D maybe TRBD1 (6 bases). The length of the CDR3 is 15 residues. From germline, CDR1 is SGHNT and CDR2 YENEEA. Trimming cost V 1 base and J 4 bases, with 14 bases left between them. The CDR3: CASSLASRGIYEQYF. Written as DNA, the CDR3 is TGTGCCAGCAGCTTAGCATCCAGGGGCATATACGAGCAGTACTTC.

The chain is built from TRBV11-2 and TRBJ1-4; TRBD1 is a possible D gene (6 bases). CDR1 is SGHAT, CDR2 FQNNGV, per germline. The CDR3 length is 15 residues. Trimming cost V 1 base and J 7 bases, with 13 bases left between them. In nucleotides, the CDR3 is TGTGCCAGCAGCTTAGTACGGGGGGCGGGTGAAAAACTGTTTTTT. This encodes CASSLVRGAGEKLFF. Using reference TRBV11-2 and TRBJ1-4 for the parts outside the CDR3, the full variable domain is EAGVAQSPRYKIIEKRQSVAFWCNPISGHATLYWYQQILGQGPKLLIQFQNNGVVDDSQLPKDRFSAERLKGVDSTLKIQPAKLEDSAVYLCASSLVRGAGEKLFFGSGTQLSVL.

The chain recombines TRBV27 with TRBJ1-2; D is ambiguous. V lost 2 bases, J lost 4 bases, and 14 bases lay in between. The CDR3 contains 15 residues. Germline V gene lookup returns CDR1 MNHEY and CDR2 SMNVEV (reference sequence). CDR3 loop: CASSLGPLSGYGYTF. CDR3 DNA: TGTGCCAGCAGTTTAGGTCCGCTCTCGGGCTATGGCTACACCTTC.

The rearrangement joins TRBV19 to TRBJ2-7, with 8 nucleotides matching TRBD2. The J segment lost 4 bases and the V segment lost 3 bases, leaving 8 bases of the junction unmatched. The CDR3 spans 15 residues. Germline CDR1 reads LNHDA; CDR2 reads SQIVND (reference sequence). CDR3 bases: TGTGCCAGTAGTATCGAAGCGGGGGACGCTTACGAGCAGTACTTC. As protein: CASSIEAGDAYEQYF. Drawing the rest from reference TRBV19 and TRBJ2-7, the complete variable domain is DGGITQSPKYLFRKEGQNVTLSCEQNLNHDAMYWYRQDPGQGLRLIYYSQIVNDFQKGDIAEGYSVSREKKESFPLTVTSAQKNPTAFYLCASSIEAGDAYEQYFGPGTRLTVT.

The V call is TRBV7-9, the J call TRBJ1-1, with D possibly matching TRBD1 (5 bases). CDR3 length equals 15 residues. CDR1 and CDR2 (germline): SEHNR, FQNEAQ (reference sequence). V dropped 5 bases and J dropped 4 bases, with 17 bases sitting between them. For the CDR3, the DNA is TGTGCCAGCAGCCCAAGGAGGGGTTCGAGCACTGAAGCTTTCTTT. Translating gives CASSPRRGSSTEAFF. The variable domain in full, completed from reference TRBV7-9 and TRBJ1-1, reads DTGVSQNPRHKITKRGQNVTFRCDPISEHNRLYWYRQTLGQGPEFLTYFQNEAQLEKSRLLSDRFSAERPKGSFSTLEIQRTEQGDSAMYLCASSPRRGSSTEAFFGQGTRLTVV.

This clone is medium-sized (0.01 to 0.1%) in the sample. V is TRBV6-4 and J is TRBJ2-3; 10 bases align to TRBD2. CDR3 length equals 14 residues. Losses at the gene ends were 4 bases for V and 4 bases for J; bases not matched to a gene: 2. Germline V gene data show CDR1 as MRHNA and CDR2 as SNTAGT. The DNA for the CDR3 is TGTGCCAGCAGTGCTAGCGGGGGATCAGATACGCAGTATTTT. Its protein product is CASSASGGSDTQYF.

Comments on this clone: Here the CDR3 omits its conserved ending phenylalanine or tryptophan, so a read error is the likely source. No DNA is shown, since the ends of the CDR3 on it are uncertain; the CDR3 is the one TCRdb lists. The chain employs TRBV14 and TRBJ1-1; the D call TRBD1 from the table was never checked on the DNA. The CDR3 comprises 13 residues, both ends counted. In germline, CDR1 is SGHDN, CDR2 FVKESK. Here the CDR3 reads CASSQGIMSGQAL.

The chain couples TRBV30 to TRBJ2-7; TRBD1 is a possible D gene (5 bases). Trimming removed 6 bases at V and 2 bases at J, with 11 bases between. CDR3 length: 12 residues. Germline CDR1 and CDR2: GTSNPN and SVGIG (reference sequence). This chain's CDR3 is CACHRKTYEQYF. The CDR3 nucleotides read TGTGCCTGCCACAGGAAAACCTACGAGCAGTACTTC.

The V and J genes are TRBV28 and TRBJ2-3; D possibly corresponds to TRBD1 (5 bases). Looked up from germline, CDR1 is MDHEN and CDR2 is SYDVKM. The CDR3 runs to 13 residues. V shed 6 bases and J shed 1 base, with 8 bases lying between them. The CDR3 here is CASRRTRTDTQYF. Here the CDR3 DNA reads TGTGCCAGCAGGAGGACACGCACAGATACGCAGTATTTT.

In regard to this clone: Different DNA sequences within this sample yield the same CDR3. The chain is built from TRBV5-1 and TRBJ1-5; a weak D match, TRBD1 (5 bases). From germline, CDR1 is SGHRS and CDR2 YFSETQ. V was clipped by 0 bases and J by 2 bases, with 9 bases between them. The CDR3 has 15 residues. The chain's CDR3 is CASSLASGGNQPQHF. The CDR3 DNA reads as TGCGCCAGCAGCTTGGCATCGGGGGGCAATCAGCCCCAGCATTTT.

The rearrangement joins TRBV12-5 to TRBJ1-1; weak D call: TRBD1 (5 bases). The V end lost 2 bases, the J end lost 1 base, and 8 bases lay between the germline ends. CDR3 length: 14 amino acids. Looked up from germline, CDR1 is LGHNT and CDR2 is FRNRAP. This CDR3 is CASGLLQANTEAFF. The CDR3 DNA is TGTGCTAGTGGTTTGTTACAGGCGAACACTGAAGCTTTCTTT. Filled out from reference TRBV12-5 and TRBJ1-1, the complete variable domain reads DARVTQTPRHKVTEMGQEVTMRCQPILGHNTVFWYRQTMMQGLELLAYFRNRAPLDDSGMPKDRFSAEMPDATLATLKIQPSEPRDSAVYFCASGLLQANTEAFFGQGTRLTVV.

CDR3 in amino acids: CASMPTNGGMNTEAFF. The CDR3 nucleotides are TGTGCCAGCATGCCCACTAACGGGGGTATGAACACTGAAGCTTTCTTT. The genes are TRBV25-1 and TRBJ1-1; a possible D gene is TRBD1 (5 bases). The V gene's germline CDR1 is MGHDK and CDR2 SYGVNS. V lost 7 bases to trimming and J lost 0 bases, with 18 bases between them. This CDR3 contains 16 residues. The full variable domain, its missing parts supplied by reference TRBV25-1 and TRBJ1-1, is EADIYQTPRYLVIGTGKKITLECSQTMGHDKMYWYQQDPGMELHLIHYSYGVNSTEKGDLSSESTVSRIRTEHFPLTLESARPSHTSQYLCASMPTNGGMNTEAFFGQGTRLTVV.

The chain is built from TRBV5-6 and TRBJ1-5; D not resolved. V lost 1 base to trimming and J lost 6 bases, with 20 bases between them. The CDR3 runs 17 residues. Germline V CDR1 and CDR2: SGHDT, YYEEEE. The CDR3 protein is CASSLRGSGRSSQPQHF. CDR3 in DNA: TGTGCCAGCAGCTTGAGAGGTAGCGGGAGAAGTAGTCAGCCCCAGCATTTT.